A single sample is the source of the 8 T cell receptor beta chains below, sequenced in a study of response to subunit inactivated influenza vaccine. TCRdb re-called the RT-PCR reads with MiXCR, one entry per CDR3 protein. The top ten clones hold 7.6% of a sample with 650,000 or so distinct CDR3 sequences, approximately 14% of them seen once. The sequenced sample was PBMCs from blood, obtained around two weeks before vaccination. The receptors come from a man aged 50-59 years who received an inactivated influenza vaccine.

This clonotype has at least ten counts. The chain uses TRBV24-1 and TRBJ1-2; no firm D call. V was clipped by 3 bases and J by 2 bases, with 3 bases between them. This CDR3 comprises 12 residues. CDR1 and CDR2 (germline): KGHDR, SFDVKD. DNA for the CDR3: TGTGCCACCAGTGATATAAACTATGGCTACACCTTC. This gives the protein CATSDINYGYTF.

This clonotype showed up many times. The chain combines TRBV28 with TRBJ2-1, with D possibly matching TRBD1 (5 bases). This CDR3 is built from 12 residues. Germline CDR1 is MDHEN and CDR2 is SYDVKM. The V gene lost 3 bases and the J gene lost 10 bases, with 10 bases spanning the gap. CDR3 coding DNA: TGTGCCAGCAGTTTTGGGGCGAGGGAGCAGTTCTTC. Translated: CASSFGAREQFF.

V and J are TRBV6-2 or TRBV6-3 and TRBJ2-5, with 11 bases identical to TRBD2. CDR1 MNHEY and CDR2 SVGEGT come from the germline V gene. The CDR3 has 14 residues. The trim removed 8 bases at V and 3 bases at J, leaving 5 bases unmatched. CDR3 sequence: CASGKTSGEETQYF. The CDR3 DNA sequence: TGTGCCAGCGGCAAGACTAGCGGGGAAGAGACCCAGTACTTC.

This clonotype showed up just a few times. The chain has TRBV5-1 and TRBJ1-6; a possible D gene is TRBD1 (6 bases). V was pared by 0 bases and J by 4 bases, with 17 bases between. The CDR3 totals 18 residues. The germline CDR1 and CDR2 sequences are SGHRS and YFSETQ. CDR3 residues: CASSLGFGRTEYNSPLHF. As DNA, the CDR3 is TGCGCCAGCAGCTTGGGGTTCGGCAGGACAGAATATAATTCACCCCTCCACTTT.

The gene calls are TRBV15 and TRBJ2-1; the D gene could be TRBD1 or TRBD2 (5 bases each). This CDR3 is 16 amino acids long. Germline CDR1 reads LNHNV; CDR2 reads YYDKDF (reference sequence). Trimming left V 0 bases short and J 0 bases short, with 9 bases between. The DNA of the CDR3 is TGTGCCACCAGCAGAGAAGTTGGGGGCTCCTACAATGAGCAGTTCTTC. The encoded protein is CATSREVGGSYNEQFF.

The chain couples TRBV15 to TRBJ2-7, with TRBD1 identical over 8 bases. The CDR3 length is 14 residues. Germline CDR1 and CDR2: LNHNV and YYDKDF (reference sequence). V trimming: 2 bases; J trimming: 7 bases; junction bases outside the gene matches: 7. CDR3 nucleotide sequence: TGTGCCACCAGCAGACGCGGACAGGGAAGGGAGCAGTACTTC. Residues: CATSRRGQGREQYF.

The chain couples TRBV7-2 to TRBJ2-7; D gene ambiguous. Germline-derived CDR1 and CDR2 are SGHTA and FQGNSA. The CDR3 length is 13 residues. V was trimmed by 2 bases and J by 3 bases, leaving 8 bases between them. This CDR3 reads CASSLHGNYEQYF. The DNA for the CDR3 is TGTGCCAGCAGCTTACATGGCAACTACGAGCAGTACTTC.

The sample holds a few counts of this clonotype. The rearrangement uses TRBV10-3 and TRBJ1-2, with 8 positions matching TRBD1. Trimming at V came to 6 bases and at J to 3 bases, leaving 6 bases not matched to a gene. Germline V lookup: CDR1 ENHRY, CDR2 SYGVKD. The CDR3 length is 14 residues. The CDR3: CAIRETGADYGYTF. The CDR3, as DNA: TGTGCCATCAGGGAGACAGGGGCGGACTATGGCTACACCTTC.